This TCR beta chain was obtained from a study of cytotoxic CD8 clonotypes in ibrutinib-treated CLL. The overall study: After a median of 68 months, some 14 patients stayed remitted and about 12 progressed; responses had been partial in about 24 and complete in 2.

Measured with immunoSEQ multiplex PCR; TCRdb has only the in-frame clones, and not every one. The profile shows about 45,000 clones, about 69% of them singletons. This CDR3 is 12 amino acids long. Germline V gene sequence: CDR1 SGHDT, CDR2 YYEEEE. Trimming removed 4 bases at V and 5 bases at J, with 9 bases between. This chain links TRBV5-6 with TRBJ1-2, with D tentatively TRBD1 (5 bases). The TCR originated in a human donor with chronic lymphocytic leukemia. The material sequenced was PBMCs, taken after 24 months of ibrutinib treatment. CDR3 sequence reads: CASSMGRYGYTF. The CDR3 DNA is TGTGCCAGCAGCATGGGACGGTATGGCTACACCTTC.